A single sample gave rise to the 19 T cell receptor beta chains below, sequenced in a study of shared clonotypes between healthy human individuals. Profiling relied on immunoSEQ multiplex PCR, and the TCRdb table lists in-frame clones only, not all of them. The sample shows approximately 440,000 clones, approximately 77% of them seen only once. The sample taken for sequencing was PBMCs. The receptors stem from a woman aged 35 to 49 in good health. Some clones in this sample may be carry-over from other donors' samples.

This clone was detected a few times. The chain employs TRBV15 and TRBJ1-3; 9 nucleotides align to TRBD1. The germline CDR1 and CDR2 sequences are LNHNV and YYDKDF (reference sequence). The CDR3 loop spans 15 amino acids. Germline trimming cut 1 base from V and 3 bases from J; bases unmatched to any gene: 1. The chain's CDR3 is CATSRGDRDGNTIYF. For the CDR3, the DNA is TGTGCCACCAGCAGAGGGGACAGGGATGGAAACACCATATATTTT.

This sequence joins TRBV5-4 and TRBJ1-2, with TRBD1 as a possible D gene (6 bases). Per germline, CDR1 SGHNT and CDR2 YYREEE (reference sequence). This CDR3 spans 16 amino acids. Trimming pared 3 bases from V and 0 bases from J, leaving 15 bases between. The CDR3 is CASSSKGGGANYGYTF. CDR3 nucleotide sequence: TGTGCCAGCAGCTCCAAGGGAGGGGGAGCTAACTATGGCTACACCTTC.

For this clone: Only one base separates this from a far larger clonotype, so it likely reflects a read error. V and J are TRBV30 and TRBJ1-4, with D perhaps matching TRBD1 (5 bases). V gave up 2 bases and J gave up 7 bases, with 11 bases separating them. Germline loops: CDR1 GTSNPN, CDR2 SVGIG (reference sequence). This CDR3 is built from 13 residues. The DNA for the CDR3 is TGTGCCTGGAGTAGGGACGGGGGTGAAAAACTGTTTTTT. Amino acids: CAWSRDGGEKLFF.

About this clone: A far bigger clonotype differs at one base, so this is likely a read error. The chain uses TRBV30 and TRBJ1-2, with 10 positions matching TRBD1. Germline loops: CDR1 GTSNPN, CDR2 SVGIG (reference sequence). The CDR3 is 16 amino acids. CDR3 nucleotides: TGTGCCCGGAGCAGAGACAGGGGGCAGGGCCATGGTGGCTACACCTTC. Its translation: CARSRDRGQGHGGYTF.

The chain carries TRBV7-9 and TRBJ2-1, with a possible D match to TRBD1 (6 bases). The CDR3 is 15 amino acids. V was pared by 1 base and J by 8 bases, with 15 bases between. Germline lookup yields CDR1 SEHNR and CDR2 FQNEAQ (reference sequence). CDR3 in amino acids: CASSLVVTGNDEQFF. In DNA, the CDR3 is TGTGCCAGCAGCTTAGTCGTAACAGGGAACGATGAGCAGTTCTTC. Complete variable domain (other parts from reference TRBV7-9 and TRBJ2-1): DTGVSQNPRHKITKRGQNVTFRCDPISEHNRLYWYRQTLGQGPEFLTYFQNEAQLEKSRLLSDRFSAERPKGSFSTLEIQRTEQGDSAMYLCASSLVVTGNDEQFFGPGTRLTVL.

This chain links TRBV11-2 with TRBJ2-7; either TRBD1 or TRBD2 may fit D (5 bases each). The CDR3 spans 14 residues. Trimming left V 5 bases short and J 0 bases short, with 11 bases between. From germline, CDR1 is SGHAT and CDR2 FQNNGV. The CDR3 loop is CASSRDPNSYEQYF. In nucleotides, the CDR3 is TGTGCCAGCAGCCGGGACCCTAACTCCTACGAGCAGTACTTC.

This clone has just a few counts. V is TRBV27 and J is TRBJ2-1, with D unresolved. Germline CDR1 reads MNHEY; CDR2 reads SMNVEV (reference sequence). The CDR3 length is 14 residues. V was trimmed by 2 bases and J by 5 bases, leaving 10 bases between them. CDR3 residues: CASSLGSPHNEQFF. The CDR3 bases are TGTGCCAGCAGTTTAGGGTCCCCACACAATGAGCAGTTCTTC.

V gene TRBV9 combines with J gene TRBJ1-2, with TRBD1 matching over 8 bases. With 1 base clipped from V and 1 base from J, the junction kept 18 bases outside the gene matches. The germline gives CDR1 SGDLS, CDR2 YYNGEE. The CDR3 runs to 20 residues. CDR3 sequence: CASSVPLDRAVLQFNYGYTF. Written as DNA, the CDR3 is TGTGCCAGCAGCGTACCGTTGGACAGGGCCGTTCTGCAATTTAACTATGGCTACACCTTC.

CDR3 sequence (DNA): TGTGCCTGGAGCCGCGGGGGAGATATAAACACCATATATTTT. Translated, it gives CAWSRGGDINTIYF. The V call is TRBV30, the J call TRBJ1-3; tentatively, D is TRBD1 (5 bases). The V end was cut by 3 bases, the J end by 6 bases, with 15 bases between. The CDR3 totals 14 residues. Germline CDR1 reads GTSNPN; CDR2 reads SVGIG (reference sequence).

This chain joins TRBV6-6 and TRBJ2-2; D is ambiguous. The CDR3 loop spans 12 amino acids. V shed 9 bases and J shed 6 bases, with 11 bases lying between them. CDR1 and CDR2 (germline): MNHNY, SVGAGI (reference sequence). The CDR3 DNA reads as TGTGCCAGTGTCCGGGTGGCCGGGGAGCTGTTTTTT. Translated, it gives CASVRVAGELFF.

V gene TRBV27 combines with J gene TRBJ2-7, with 8 bases that match TRBD2. This CDR3 has 14 residues. From germline, CDR1 is MNHEY and CDR2 SMNVEV (reference sequence). The J segment lost 3 bases and the V segment lost 3 bases, leaving 4 bases of the junction unmatched. Here the CDR3 DNA reads TGTGCCAGCAGTTTTCGGGAGGGCAACTACGAGCAGTACTTC. It specifies CASSFREGNYEQYF.

The chain has TRBV28 and TRBJ2-7; D possibly corresponds to TRBD2 (5 bases). This CDR3 has 13 amino acids. The V end lost 8 bases, the J end lost 0 bases, and 11 bases lay between the germline ends. Germline-derived CDR1 and CDR2 are MDHEN and SYDVKM. Written as DNA, the CDR3 is TGTGCCAGCTCCGAGGGTAGCTCCTACGAGCAGTACTTC. Translation gives CASSEGSSYEQYF.

Worth noting for this clone: This sequence is one base from a far larger clone and is likely a read error. This same CDR3 is encoded by further DNA sequences in the sample. The chain employs TRBV19 and TRBJ1-2; perhaps TRBD1 as D (6 bases). This CDR3 is built from 13 residues. CDR1 is LNHDA, CDR2 SQIVND, per germline (reference sequence). The V gene lost 9 bases and the J gene lost 4 bases, with 15 bases spanning the gap. The CDR3 loop is CASNPGQIYGYTF. The CDR3, as DNA: TGTGCCAGCAACCCTGGACAGATCTATGGCTACACCTTC.

This clone was seen ten or more times. This chain connects TRBV5-4 to TRBJ2-5; 8 bases match TRBD2. Germline V CDR1 and CDR2: SGHNT, YYREEE (reference sequence). The CDR3 spans 15 residues. J lost 0 bases, V lost 0 bases, and 1 base had no gene match. CDR3 protein: CASSLDSGNQETQYF. The CDR3 DNA follows: TGTGCCAGCAGCTTGGATAGCGGGAACCAAGAGACCCAGTACTTC.

For this clone: Other DNA sequences in the same sample also yield this CDR3. The CDR3, as DNA: TGTGCCAGCAGCCTATATGCTAGGGATAGCAATCAGCCCCAGCATTTT. Translation gives CASSLYARDSNQPQHF. The chain links TRBV7-2 to TRBJ1-5; D unclear. The V end was cut by 5 bases, the J end by 0 bases, with 14 bases between. Germline loops: CDR1 SGHTA, CDR2 FQGNSA. The CDR3 runs to 16 residues.

In this sample, this clone turned up a few times. CDR3: CASSRETYGYTF. The CDR3 bases are TGTGCCAGCAGCCGAGAGACCTATGGCTACACCTTC. The chain links TRBV7-9 to TRBJ1-2; D gene unclear. Deletions cut 5 bases from V and 4 bases from J, with 8 bases between. The CDR3 sequence is 12 residues long. CDR1 and CDR2 (germline): SEHNR, FQNEAQ (reference sequence).

V is TRBV28 and J is TRBJ2-7, with a weak D call TRBD2 (6 bases). Germline V gene data show CDR1 as MDHEN and CDR2 as SYDVKM. V dropped 4 bases and J dropped 3 bases, with 16 bases sitting between them. The CDR3 covers 15 residues. In DNA form, the CDR3 reads TGTGCCAGCAGTTCGGTGGGCGGGAACCTCTACGAGCAGTACTTC. Protein: CASSSVGGNLYEQYF.

To note about this clone: A read error is likely here: a far larger clone is one base away. This rearrangement joins TRBV4-2 to TRBJ2-2; D is possibly TRBD1 (6 bases). CDR3 length: 17 residues. CDR1 is LGHNA and CDR2 is YNFKEQ in the germline V gene. V lost 3 bases and J lost 9, with 23 bases in between. The DNA of the CDR3 is TGTGCCAGCAGCCAGGCACGGGCAGGACAGAATACCAGGGAGCTGTTTTTT. Its translation is CASSQARAGQNTRELFF.

This clone was recorded only once. The chain employs TRBV28 and TRBJ2-7, with D maybe TRBD1 (5 bases). V was cut by 3 bases and J by 9 bases, with 15 bases left in between. Germline CDR1 reads MDHEN; CDR2 reads SYDVKM. This CDR3 is built from 13 residues. The CDR3 loop reads CASSFVQGTTQYF. The CDR3 DNA follows: TGTGCCAGCAGTTTTGTGCAGGGAACTACGCAGTACTTC.